This T cell receptor (beta chain) was retrieved from a study of cytomegalovirus exposure and HLA in healthy donors. On the study more broadly: Later analysis reported that the approximately 120 validation repertoires shared the platform of the roughly 630 first-cohort repertoires.

Study results and limitations: In vitro checks showed that a few CMV-associated chains really do target CMV antigens. Some TCR beta chains (more than 150 of them) were listed as cytomegalovirus-associated. Reported performance of the classifier showed diagnosis of cytomegalovirus status with high specificity and sensitivity.

The germline V gene has CDR1 GTSNPN and CDR2 SVGIG (reference sequence). This CDR3 is built from 15 residues. Trimming took 5 bases from V and 2 from J; bases not matched to a gene: 11. Comments on this clone: Its antigen is still unknown.

Data came from immunoSEQ multiplex PCR; TCRdb stores just in-frame clones and leaves some out. This table holds some 250,000 clones, around 88% found once. Sequenced sample: PBMCs. J is TRBJ2-7 and V is TRBV30, with 8 nucleotides matching TRBD1. The clonotype comes from a woman aged 25 to 45 in good health and CMV-seropositive. The CDR3: CAWGAGTGKTYEQYF. DNA of the CDR3: TGTGCCTGGGGAGCCGGGACAGGAAAAACCTACGAGCAGTACTTC.